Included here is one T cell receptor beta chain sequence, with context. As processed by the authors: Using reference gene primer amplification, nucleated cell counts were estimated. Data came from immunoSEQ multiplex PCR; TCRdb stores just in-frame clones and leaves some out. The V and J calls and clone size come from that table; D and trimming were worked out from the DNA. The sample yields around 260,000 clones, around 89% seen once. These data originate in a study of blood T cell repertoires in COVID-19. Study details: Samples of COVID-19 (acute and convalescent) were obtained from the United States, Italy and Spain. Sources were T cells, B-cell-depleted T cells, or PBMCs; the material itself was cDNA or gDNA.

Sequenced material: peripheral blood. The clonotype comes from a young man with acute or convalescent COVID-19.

The CDR3: CASSRLAGGQNEQFF. CDR3 nucleotide sequence: TGTGCCAGCAGTCGTCTAGCGGGAGGGCAAAATGAGCAGTTCTTC. The chain has TRBV28 and TRBJ2-1; 12 bases line up with TRBD2. Germline values: CDR1 MDHEN, CDR2 SYDVKM. Trimming cost V 5 bases and J 7 bases; bases outside gene matches: 6. There are 15 residues in the CDR3.